This is a list of T cell receptor beta chains from one sample in a study of blood T cell repertoires in COVID-19. Sequencing used immunoSEQ multiplex PCR; TCRdb keeps in-frame clones, though not all of them. The sample shows about 220,000 clones, about 85% of them seen only once. Material for sequencing was peripheral blood. These receptors were taken from a man aged 50 to 59 who had recovered from COVID-19. CDR3s include the opening cysteine and the closing phenylalanine or tryptophan. A D gene is named only where the DNA matches it firmly. Clone size is shown for a subset of rows, as once, few, many or a class of expanded clone.

.,TRBV4-1,TRBJ2-7,.,CASSQDRGLLYEQYF,TGCGCCAGCAGCCAAGATCGGGGACTGCTATACGAGCAGTACTTC
.,TRBV28,TRBJ2-3,.,CASSADTDTQYF,TGTGCCAGCAGCGCGGACACAGATACGCAGTATTTT
.,TRBV18,TRBJ1-2,TRBD1,CASSTAGGIYGYTF,TGTGCCAGCTCAACGGCAGGGGGCATCTATGGCTACACCTTC
.,TRBV5-1,TRBJ2-7,.,CASSIGALDSLFYEQYF,TGCGCCAGCAGCATTGGGGCCTTAGACAGCCTATTCTACGAGCAGTACTTC
.,TRBV30,TRBJ1-6,.,CAWSVPPPSSPLHF,TGTGCCTGGAGTGTACCCCCCCCGAGTTCACCCCTCCACTTT
.,TRBV19,TRBJ2-1,.,CASSPGLRRLNNEQFF,TGTGCCAGTAGTCCGGGTCTGAGGAGGTTGAACAATGAGCAGTTCTTC
.,TRBV9,TRBJ2-3,TRBD1,CASSDRDRPTSTDTQYF,TGTGCCAGCAGCGACCGGGACAGGCCGACTAGCACAGATACGCAGTATTTT
.,TRBV19,TRBJ2-7,TRBD2,CASSQTSGRIYEQYF,TGTGCCAGTAGTCAGACTAGCGGGAGGATCTACGAGCAGTACTTC
.,TRBV28,TRBJ1-6,.,CASRVGSRLYNSPLHF,TGTGCCAGCAGGGTCGGGTCCCGGCTATATAATTCACCCCTCCACTTT
.,TRBV6-5,TRBJ1-3,TRBD1,CASSQDRVPGNTIYF,TGTGCCAGCAGCCAGGACAGGGTGCCTGGAAACACCATATATTTT
.,TRBV9,TRBJ2-7,.,CASSPRGTGTSSYEQYF,TGTGCCAGCAGCCCGAGGGGGACAGGGACTAGCTCCTACGAGCAGTACTTC
.,TRBV5-1,TRBJ2-4,TRBD1,CASSLFGQGMNIQYF,TGCGCCAGCAGCTTATTTGGACAGGGGATGAACATTCAGTACTTC
.,TRBV10-3,TRBJ1-5,.,CAISESGDSNQPQHF,TGTGCCATCAGTGAGTCGGGCGATAGCAATCAGCCCCAGCATTTT
.,TRBV12-3/TRBV12-4,TRBJ2-5,TRBD1,CASSVTGVAQYF,TGTGCCAGCAGTGTTACAGGGGTGGCCCAGTACTTC
.,TRBV5-1,TRBJ2-1,TRBD1,CASSFGTGFTSSYNEQFF,TGCGCCAGCAGCTTTGGGACAGGGTTTACGAGCTCCTACAATGAGCAGTTCTTC
.,TRBV4-1,TRBJ2-1,.,CASSQVAIENEQFF,TGCGCCAGCAGCCAAGTGGCAATCGAAAATGAGCAGTTCTTC
once,TRBV10-3,TRBJ1-4,.,CAISSGGNEKLFF,TGTGCCATCAGCTCGGGGGGTAACGAAAAACTGTTTTTT
.,TRBV28,TRBJ2-7,TRBD2,CASLAGDKYEQYF,TGTGCCAGCCTAGCGGGAGACAAGTACGAGCAGTACTTC
.,TRBV6-5,TRBJ2-7,TRBD1,CASTRVGGQGVQYF,TGTGCCAGCACTCGTGTTGGGGGACAGGGGGTTCAGTACTTC
.,TRBV29-1,TRBJ2-1,.,CSVVQTNNYNEQFF,TGCAGCGTTGTACAGACAAATAACTACAATGAGCAGTTCTTC
.,TRBV7-8,TRBJ1-2,TRBD1,CASSGAGQGLYGYTF,TGTGCCAGCAGCGGCGCCGGACAGGGTCTCTATGGCTACACCTTC
.,TRBV5-1,TRBJ1-2,.,CASSRQGYYGYTF,TGCGCCAGCAGTCGTCAGGGGTACTATGGCTACACCTTC
.,TRBV18,TRBJ2-3,TRBD2,CASSQTSGRATDTQYF,TGTGCCAGCTCTCAGACTAGCGGGAGGGCCACAGATACGCAGTATTTT
.,TRBV6-6,TRBJ2-7,.,CASTSDNSPYEQYF,TGTGCCAGCACCTCGGACAATTCCCCCTACGAGCAGTACTTC
.,TRBV5-5,TRBJ1-4,.,CASSFDIPSTNEKLFF,TGTGCCAGCAGCTTTGACATACCCTCAACTAATGAAAAACTGTTTTTT
few,TRBV2,TRBJ1-3,.,CASSLLYSGNTIYF,TGTGCCAGCAGTCTACTGTACTCTGGAAACACCATATATTTT
.,TRBV2,TRBJ2-5,TRBD1,CASNLDRAIQETQYF,TGTGCCAGCAACCTGGACAGGGCGATCCAAGAGACCCAGTACTTC
once,TRBV19,TRBJ2-2,.,CASSRLGVSGDPGELFF,TGTGCCAGTAGCCGACTAGGGGTGTCGGGAGACCCCGGGGAGCTGTTTTTT
.,TRBV5-5,TRBJ1-1,.,CASSLQAGLNTEAFF,TGTGCCAGCAGCCTGCAGGCGGGACTGAACACTGAAGCTTTCTTT
.,TRBV5-1,TRBJ1-1,TRBD1,CASSFRTGANTEAFF,TGCGCCAGCAGTTTTAGGACAGGGGCGAACACTGAAGCTTTCTTT
.,TRBV15,TRBJ1-5,.,CATSRADQPQHF,TGTGCCACCAGCAGAGCGGATCAGCCCCAGCATTTT
.,TRBV9,TRBJ2-3,TRBD2,CASSAGTSGTGRSDTQYF,TGTGCCAGCAGCGCAGGGACTAGCGGGACCGGGAGATCAGATACGCAGTATTTT
once,TRBV19,TRBJ2-1,TRBD2,CASSIQGLAGGYYNEQFF,TGTGCCAGTAGTATCCAGGGACTAGCGGGAGGGTACTACAATGAGCAGTTCTTC
.,TRBV18,TRBJ2-7,.,CASSPPSQGGKRDEQYF,TGTGCCAGCTCACCACCGTCACAGGGTGGAAAAAGAGACGAGCAGTACTTC
.,TRBV12-5,TRBJ2-2,TRBD2,CASGSSSSGRGELFF,TGTGCTAGTGGTTCCTCCTCTAGCGGACGCGGGGAGCTGTTTTTT
.,TRBV28,TRBJ2-5,.,CASSWGRGRGEETQYF,TGTGCCAGCAGTTGGGGGCGCGGGAGAGGGGAAGAGACCCAGTACTTC
once,TRBV5-1,TRBJ2-7,TRBD2,CASSLGGGSVSYEQYF,TGCGCCAGCAGCTTGGGGGGCGGGAGCGTCTCCTACGAGCAGTACTTC
once,TRBV27,TRBJ1-2,TRBD1,CASSPRTGGGGYTF,TGTGCCAGCAGCCCCAGGACAGGGGGCGGTGGCTACACCTTC
.,TRBV6-5,TRBJ2-3,.,CASSPEGTSTDTQYF,TGTGCCAGCAGTCCCGAGGGGACTAGCACAGATACGCAGTATTTT
.,TRBV7-9,TRBJ1-4,TRBD1,CASSSLDRGAGNEKLFF,TGTGCCAGCAGCTCATTAGACAGGGGCGCGGGTAATGAAAAACTGTTTTTT
.,TRBV2,TRBJ1-4,TRBD1,CASSRDRDSEKLFF,TGTGCCAGCAGTCGGGACAGGGATTCCGAAAAACTGTTTTTT
.,TRBV30,TRBJ2-5,TRBD2,CAWSPPLRLAGVMQTQYF,TGTGCCTGGAGTCCACCCTTAAGACTAGCGGGAGTAATGCAGACCCAGTACTTC
.,TRBV24-1,TRBJ2-3,TRBD2,CATSDNSGSWTDTQYF,TGTGCCACCAGTGATAATAGCGGGAGTTGGACAGATACGCAGTATTTT
.,TRBV10-2,TRBJ2-2,TRBD2,CASRTSGRGNTGELFF,TGCGCCAGCAGGACTAGCGGGAGAGGGAACACCGGGGAGCTGTTTTTT
.,TRBV5-1,TRBJ1-3,.,CASSEGVGNTIYF,TGCGCCAGCAGCGAAGGGGTTGGAAACACCATATATTTT
.,TRBV4-1,TRBJ2-5,TRBD2,CASPPGSGRSGPLQETQYF,TGCGCCAGCCCCCCCGGGAGCGGGAGGTCGGGACCTCTCCAAGAGACCCAGTACTTC
once,TRBV9,TRBJ2-1,TRBD2,CASSAGLAGGPPNEQFF,TGTGCCAGCAGCGCCGGACTAGCGGGAGGGCCGCCCAATGAGCAGTTCTTC
few,TRBV30,TRBJ1-1,TRBD1,CAWRTGPNTEAFF,TGTGCCTGGAGGACAGGGCCGAACACTGAAGCTTTCTTT
.,TRBV9,TRBJ2-5,.,CASSVSQETQYF,TGTGCCAGCAGCGTCTCGCAAGAGACCCAGTACTTC